A single sample gave rise to the 5 T cell receptor beta chains below, sequenced in a study of cytomegalovirus exposure and HLA in healthy donors. Primers: 60 Vbeta forward and 13 Jbeta reverse. The data were produced by immunoSEQ multiplex PCR, yet TCRdb's version contains in-frame clones alone and is incomplete. This sample has 150,000 to 200,000 clones, with 80% found just once. Sequenced: PBMCs. The receptors shown here come from a girl between 10 and 17 years old in good health and CMV-seropositive.

The gene calls are TRBV9 and TRBJ1-1; no reliable D call. Germline V gives CDR1 SGDLS, CDR2 YYNGEE. Deletions cut 3 bases from V and 0 bases from J, with 15 bases between. The CDR3 consists of 16 residues. The CDR3 region is CASSAIPGRLNTEAFF. Written as DNA, the CDR3 is TGTGCCAGCAGCGCAATCCCAGGCCGGTTGAACACTGAAGCTTTCTTT.

The table lists this clone with a count of one. V is TRBV15 and J is TRBJ2-1; 12 bases line up with TRBD2. CDR1 and CDR2 (germline): LNHNV, YYDKDF (reference sequence). The CDR3 has 16 residues. The V gene end was trimmed by 1 base and the J gene end by 4 bases; junction bases not matched to a gene: 2. In DNA form, the CDR3 reads TGTGCCACCAGCAGAGTAACTAGCGGGAGGTACAATGAGCAGTTCTTC. The encoded protein is CATSRVTSGRYNEQFF.

The V gene is TRBV7-9, the J gene TRBJ2-7; tentative D call: TRBD1 (5 bases). This CDR3 is 16 amino acids long. Germline V gives CDR1 SEHNR, CDR2 FQNEAQ (reference sequence). V dropped 5 bases and J dropped 6 bases, with 23 bases sitting between them. The CDR3 coding sequence is TGTGCCAGCAGCATCCCGACAGACCCTAGTATTCTCGAGCAGTACTTC. Amino acids: CASSIPTDPSILEQYF.

The chain recombines TRBV7-9 with TRBJ2-7; D remains unclear. The CDR3 is 14 amino acids. The germline V gene has CDR1 SEHNR and CDR2 FQNEAQ (reference sequence). V was cut by 1 base and J by 5 bases, with 12 bases left in between. CDR3 nucleotides: TGTGCCAGCAGCTTAGTTACCTACGCGGACGAGCAGTACTTC. Protein: CASSLVTYADEQYF.

This chain links TRBV27 with TRBJ1-1, with no clear D. Trimming stripped 6 bases from V and 0 bases from J, with 14 bases between. Germline CDR1 and CDR2: MNHEY and SMNVEV (reference sequence). The CDR3 has 15 residues. DNA of the CDR3: TGTGCCAGCAGACCTCAACGACATGTGAACACTGAAGCTTTCTTT. Translating it yields CASRPQRHVNTEAFF.